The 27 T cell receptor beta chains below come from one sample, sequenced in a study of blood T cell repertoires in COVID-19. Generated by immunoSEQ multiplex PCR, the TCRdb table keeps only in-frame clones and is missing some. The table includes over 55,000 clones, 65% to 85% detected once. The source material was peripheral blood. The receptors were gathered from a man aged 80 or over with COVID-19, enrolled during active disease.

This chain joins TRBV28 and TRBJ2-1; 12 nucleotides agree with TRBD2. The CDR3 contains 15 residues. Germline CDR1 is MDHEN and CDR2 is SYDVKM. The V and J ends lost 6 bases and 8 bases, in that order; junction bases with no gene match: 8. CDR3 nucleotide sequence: TGTGCCAGCAGCCCTAGCGGGGGGGCTCTGGATGAGCAGTTCTTC. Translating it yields CASSPSGGALDEQFF. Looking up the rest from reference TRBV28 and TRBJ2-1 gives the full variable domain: DVKVTQSSRYLVKRTGEKVFLECVQDMDHENMFWYRQDPGLGLRLIYFSYDVKMKEKGDIPEGYSVSREKKERFSLILESASTNQTSMYLCASSPSGGALDEQFFGPGTRLTVL.

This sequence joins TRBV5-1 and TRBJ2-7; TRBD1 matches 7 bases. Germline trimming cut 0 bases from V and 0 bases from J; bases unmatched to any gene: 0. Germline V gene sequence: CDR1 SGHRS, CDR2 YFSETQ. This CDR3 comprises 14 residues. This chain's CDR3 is CASSLDRGSYEQYF. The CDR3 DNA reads TGCGCCAGCAGCTTGGACAGGGGCTCCTACGAGCAGTACTTC.

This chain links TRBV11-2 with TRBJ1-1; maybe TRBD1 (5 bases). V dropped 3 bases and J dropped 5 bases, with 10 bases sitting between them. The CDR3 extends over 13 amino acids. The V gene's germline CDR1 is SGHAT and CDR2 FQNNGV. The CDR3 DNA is TGTGCCAGCAGCTTTAAGGAGGGGACTGAAGCTTTCTTT. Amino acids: CASSFKEGTEAFF.

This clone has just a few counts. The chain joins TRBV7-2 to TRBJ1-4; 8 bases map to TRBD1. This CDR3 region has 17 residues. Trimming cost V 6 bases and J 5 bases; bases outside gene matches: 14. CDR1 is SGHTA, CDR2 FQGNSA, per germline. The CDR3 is CASRTQGQGEGNEKLFF. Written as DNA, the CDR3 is TGTGCCAGCAGGACACAAGGACAGGGAGAAGGAAATGAAAAACTGTTTTTT.

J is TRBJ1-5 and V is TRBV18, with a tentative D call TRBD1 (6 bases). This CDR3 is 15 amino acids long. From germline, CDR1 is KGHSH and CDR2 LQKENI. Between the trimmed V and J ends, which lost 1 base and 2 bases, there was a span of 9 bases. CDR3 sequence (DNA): TGTGCCAGCTCACCACAGTCAGGGGGCAATCAGCCCCAGCATTTT. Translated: CASSPQSGGNQPQHF.

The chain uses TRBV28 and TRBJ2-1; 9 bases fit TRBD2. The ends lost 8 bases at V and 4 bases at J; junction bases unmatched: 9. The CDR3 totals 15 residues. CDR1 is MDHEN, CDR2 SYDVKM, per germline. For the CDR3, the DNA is TGTGCCAGCGTCCGTAGCGGGGGACATTACAATGAGCAGTTCTTC. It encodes CASVRSGGHYNEQFF.

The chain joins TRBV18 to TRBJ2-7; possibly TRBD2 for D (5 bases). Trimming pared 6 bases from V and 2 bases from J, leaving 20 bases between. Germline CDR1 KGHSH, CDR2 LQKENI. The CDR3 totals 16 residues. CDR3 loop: CASSPPGWGPTYEQYF. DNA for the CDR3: TGTGCCAGCTCTCCTCCGGGGTGGGGTCCCACCTACGAGCAGTACTTC.

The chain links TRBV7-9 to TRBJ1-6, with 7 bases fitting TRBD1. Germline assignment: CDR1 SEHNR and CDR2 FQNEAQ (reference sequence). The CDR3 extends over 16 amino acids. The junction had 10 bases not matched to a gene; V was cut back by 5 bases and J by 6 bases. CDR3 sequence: CASSPVLHRGNSPLHF. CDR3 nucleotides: TGTGCCAGCAGCCCCGTTCTTCACAGGGGTAATTCACCCCTCCACTTT.

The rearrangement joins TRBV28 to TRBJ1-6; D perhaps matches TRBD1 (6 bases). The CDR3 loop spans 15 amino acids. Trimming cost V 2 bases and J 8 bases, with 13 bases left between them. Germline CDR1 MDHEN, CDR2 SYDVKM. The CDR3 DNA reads TGTGCCAGCAGTTTACATTACAGGGAAGATTCACCCCTCCACTTT. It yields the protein CASSLHYREDSPLHF.

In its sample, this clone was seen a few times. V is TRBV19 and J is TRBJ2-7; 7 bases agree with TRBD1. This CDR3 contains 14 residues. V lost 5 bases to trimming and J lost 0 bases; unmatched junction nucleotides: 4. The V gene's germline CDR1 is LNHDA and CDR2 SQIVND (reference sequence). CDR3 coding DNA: TGTGCCAGTAGTTTGGGACAGAGCTCCTACGAGCAGTACGTC. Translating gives CASSLGQSSYEQYV.

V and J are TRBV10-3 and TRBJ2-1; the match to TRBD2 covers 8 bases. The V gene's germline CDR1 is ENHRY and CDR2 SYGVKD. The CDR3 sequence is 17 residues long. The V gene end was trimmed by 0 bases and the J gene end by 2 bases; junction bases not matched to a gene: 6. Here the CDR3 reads CAISESASGRAYNEQFF. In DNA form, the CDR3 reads TGTGCCATCAGTGAGTCTGCTAGCGGGCGGGCCTACAATGAGCAGTTCTTC.

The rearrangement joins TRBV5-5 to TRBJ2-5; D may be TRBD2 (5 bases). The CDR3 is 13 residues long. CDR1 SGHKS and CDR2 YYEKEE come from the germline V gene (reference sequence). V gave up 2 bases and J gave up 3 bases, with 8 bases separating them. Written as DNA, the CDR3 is TGTGCCAGCAGCTTTTGGGGAGAAGAGACCCAGTACTTC. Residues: CASSFWGEETQYF.

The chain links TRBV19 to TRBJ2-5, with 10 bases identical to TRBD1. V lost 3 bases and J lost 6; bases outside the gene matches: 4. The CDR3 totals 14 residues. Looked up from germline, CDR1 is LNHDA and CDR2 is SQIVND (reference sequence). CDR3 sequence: CASSIGGQGKTQYF. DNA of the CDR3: TGTGCCAGTAGTATCGGGGGACAGGGGAAGACCCAGTACTTC. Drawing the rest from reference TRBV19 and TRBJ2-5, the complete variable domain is DGGITQSPKYLFRKEGQNVTLSCEQNLNHDAMYWYRQDPGQGLRLIYYSQIVNDFQKGDIAEGYSVSREKKESFPLTVTSAQKNPTAFYLCASSIGGQGKTQYFGPGTRLLVL.

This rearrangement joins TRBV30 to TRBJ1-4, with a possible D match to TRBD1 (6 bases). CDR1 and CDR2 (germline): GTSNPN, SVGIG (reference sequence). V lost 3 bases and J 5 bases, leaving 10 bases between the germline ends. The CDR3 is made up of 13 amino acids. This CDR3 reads CAWSKDRNEKLFF. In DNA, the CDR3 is TGTGCCTGGAGCAAGGACAGAAATGAAAAACTGTTTTTT.

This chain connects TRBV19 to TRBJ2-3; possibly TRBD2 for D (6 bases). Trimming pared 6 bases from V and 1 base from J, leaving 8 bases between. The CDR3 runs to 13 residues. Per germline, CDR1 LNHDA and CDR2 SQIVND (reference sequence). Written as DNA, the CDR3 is TGTGCCAGTAGAGGGGAGGGCACAGATACGCAGTATTTT. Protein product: CASRGEGTDTQYF.

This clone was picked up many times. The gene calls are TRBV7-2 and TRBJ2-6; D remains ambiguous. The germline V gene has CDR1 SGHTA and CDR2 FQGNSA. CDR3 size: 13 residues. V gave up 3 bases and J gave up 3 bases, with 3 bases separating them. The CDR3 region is CASSFNGANVLTF. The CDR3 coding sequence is TGTGCCAGCAGCTTCAATGGGGCCAACGTCCTGACTTTC.

CDR3 region: CATSRDKKQPAFF. The CDR3 region has the DNA TGTGCCACCAGCAGAGATAAGAAACAACCAGCTTTCTTT. This chain connects TRBV15 to TRBJ1-1; D is unclear. Germline CDR1 LNHNV, CDR2 YYDKDF (reference sequence). V lost 0 bases, J lost 10 bases, and 12 bases lay in between. The CDR3 runs 13 residues. Full variable domain (outside the CDR3, taken from reference TRBV15 and TRBJ1-1): DAMVIQNPRYQVTQFGKPVTLSCSQTLNHNVMYWYQQKSSQAPKLLFHYYDKDFNNEADTPDNFQSRRPNTSFCFLDIRSPGLGDTAMYLCATSRDKKQPAFFGQGTRLTVV.

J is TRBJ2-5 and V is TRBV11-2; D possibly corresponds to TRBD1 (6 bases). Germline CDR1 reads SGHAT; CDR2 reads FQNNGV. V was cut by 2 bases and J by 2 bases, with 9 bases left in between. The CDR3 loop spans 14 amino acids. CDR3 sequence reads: CASSLPRGQETQYF. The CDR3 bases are TGTGCCAGCAGCTTACCCAGGGGACAAGAGACCCAGTACTTC. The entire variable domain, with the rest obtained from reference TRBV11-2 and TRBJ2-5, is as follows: EAGVAQSPRYKIIEKRQSVAFWCNPISGHATLYWYQQILGQGPKLLIQFQNNGVVDDSQLPKDRFSAERLKGVDSTLKIQPAKLEDSAVYLCASSLPRGQETQYFGPGTRLLVL.

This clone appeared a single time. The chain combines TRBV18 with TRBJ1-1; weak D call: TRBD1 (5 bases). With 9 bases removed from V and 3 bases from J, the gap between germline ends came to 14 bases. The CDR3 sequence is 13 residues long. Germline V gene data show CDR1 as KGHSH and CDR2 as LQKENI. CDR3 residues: CASYQGRDTEAFF. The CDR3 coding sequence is TGTGCCAGTTACCAGGGAAGGGACACTGAAGCTTTCTTT.

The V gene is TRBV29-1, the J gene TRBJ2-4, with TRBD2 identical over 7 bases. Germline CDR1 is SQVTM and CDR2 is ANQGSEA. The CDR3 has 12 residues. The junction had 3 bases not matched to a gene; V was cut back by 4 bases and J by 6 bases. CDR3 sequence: CSVVAGPNIQYF. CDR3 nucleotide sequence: TGCAGCGTTGTAGCGGGCCCAAACATTCAGTACTTC. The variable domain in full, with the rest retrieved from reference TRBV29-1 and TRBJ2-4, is SAVISQKPSRDICQRGTSLTIQCQVDSQVTMMFWYRQQPGQSLTLIATANQGSEATYESGFVIDKFPISRPNLTFSTLTVSNMSPEDSSIYLCSVVAGPNIQYFGAGTRLSVL.

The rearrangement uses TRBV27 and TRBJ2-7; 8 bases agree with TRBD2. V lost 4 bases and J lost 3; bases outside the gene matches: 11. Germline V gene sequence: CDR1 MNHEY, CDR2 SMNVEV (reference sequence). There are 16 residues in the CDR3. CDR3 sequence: CASSYDDSGTSYEQYV. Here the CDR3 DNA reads TGTGCCAGCAGTTACGACGATAGCGGGACGAGCTACGAGCAGTACGTC.

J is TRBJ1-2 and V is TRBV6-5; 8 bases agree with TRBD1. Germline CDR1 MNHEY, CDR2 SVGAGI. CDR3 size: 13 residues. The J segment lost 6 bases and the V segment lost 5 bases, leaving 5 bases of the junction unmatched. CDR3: CASSIGQGNGYTF. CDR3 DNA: TGTGCCAGCAGTATAGGACAGGGAAATGGCTACACCTTC.

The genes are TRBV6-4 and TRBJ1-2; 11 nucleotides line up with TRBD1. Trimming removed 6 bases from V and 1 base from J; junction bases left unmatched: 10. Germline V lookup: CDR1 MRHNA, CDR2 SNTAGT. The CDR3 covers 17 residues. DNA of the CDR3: TGTGCCAGCAGGGCCGGGACAGGGGGTGCAAGTAACTATGGCTACACCTTC. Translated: CASRAGTGGASNYGYTF.

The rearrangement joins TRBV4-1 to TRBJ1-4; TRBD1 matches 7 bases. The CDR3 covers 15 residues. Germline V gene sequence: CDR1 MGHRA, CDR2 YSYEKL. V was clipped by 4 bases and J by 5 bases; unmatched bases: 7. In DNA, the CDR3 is TGCGCCAGCAGCCGGGCGGGACAGACCAATGAAAAACTGTTTTTT. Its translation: CASSRAGQTNEKLFF.

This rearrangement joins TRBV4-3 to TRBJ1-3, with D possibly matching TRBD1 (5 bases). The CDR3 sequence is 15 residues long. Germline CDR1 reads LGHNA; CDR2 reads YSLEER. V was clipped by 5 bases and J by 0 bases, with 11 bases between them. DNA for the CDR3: TGCGCCAGCAGCGCCCTGGGGCCCTCTGGAAACACCATATATTTT. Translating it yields CASSALGPSGNTIYF.

CDR3 residues: CASTAGLAGSDTQYF. In DNA form, the CDR3 reads TGTGCCAGTACCGCGGGACTAGCGGGATCTGATACGCAGTATTTT. The chain is built from TRBV19 and TRBJ2-3, with 13 bases aligning to TRBD2. Germline trimming cut 7 bases from V and 6 bases from J; bases unmatched to any gene: 7. Germline loops: CDR1 LNHDA, CDR2 SQIVND (reference sequence). The CDR3 length is 15 residues.

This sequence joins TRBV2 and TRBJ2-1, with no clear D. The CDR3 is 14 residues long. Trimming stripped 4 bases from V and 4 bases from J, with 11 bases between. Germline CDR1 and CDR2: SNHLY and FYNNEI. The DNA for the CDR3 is TGTGCCAGCAGTGCCCTTTCCTCGTACAATGAGCAGTTCTTC. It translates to CASSALSSYNEQFF. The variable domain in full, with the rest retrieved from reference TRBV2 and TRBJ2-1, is EPEVTQTPSHQVTQMGQEVILRCVPISNHLYFYWYRQILGQKVEFLVSFYNNEISEKSEIFDDQFSVERPDGSNFTLKIRSTKLEDSAMYFCASSALSSYNEQFFGPGTRLTVL.